These T cell receptor beta chains were read from a single sample in a study of T cells after yellow fever vaccination. Each CDR3 protein is one row after TCRdb ran MiXCR on the 5' RACE reads. The profile shows 550,000 to 750,000 distinct CDR3 sequences, about 14% of them singletons. This specimen consisted of PBMCs, obtained on the day of the yellow fever booster vaccination. The receptors here all came from a man aged 25-45 years who received the YFV17D yellow fever vaccine. The CDR3 runs from the conserved cysteine through the conserved F or W. D genes are given only for firm matches. Where a row states a size, it is once, few, many or the class of an expanded clone; other rows omit it.

size | D | J | V | CDR3 | DNA
few | - | TRBJ2-1 | TRBV2 | CASSEGVGFSYNEQFF | TGTGCCAGCAGTGAAGGGGTTGGGTTCTCCTACAATGAGCAGTTCTTC
few | TRBD2 | TRBJ2-7 | TRBV6-5 | CASSYSTLAGQNEQYF | TGTGCCAGCAGTTACTCGACGTTAGCGGGTCAAAACGAGCAGTACTTC
- | TRBD1 | TRBJ2-2 | TRBV5-1 | CASSLMGQDTGELFF | TGCGCCAGCAGCCTCATGGGACAGGACACCGGGGAGCTGTTTTTT
- | TRBD1 | TRBJ2-3 | TRBV9 | CASSAWDRATDTQYF | TGTGCCAGCAGCGCATGGGACAGGGCCACAGATACGCAGTATTTT
few | - | TRBJ1-5 | TRBV20-1 | CSAHRGNQPQHF | TGCAGCGCACATAGGGGTAACCAGCCCCAGCATTTT
- | - | TRBJ2-3 | TRBV14 | CASSQEAFAPDTQYF | TGTGCCAGCAGCCAAGAGGCTTTTGCCCCAGATACGCAGTATTTT
few | - | TRBJ1-6 | TRBV7-8 | CASSSRRQSSYNSPLHF | TGTGCCAGCAGTTCCCGGCGACAAAGCTCCTATAATTCACCCCTCCACTTT
- | - | TRBJ2-1 | TRBV9 | CASSDGVEQFF | TGTGCCAGCAGCGACGGAGTTGAGCAGTTCTTC
- | TRBD2 | TRBJ2-7 | TRBV20-1 | CSMLGVTSGSVEQYF | TGCAGTATGCTAGGTGTTACTAGCGGGAGCGTTGAGCAGTACTTC
- | - | TRBJ2-1 | TRBV13 | CASSPTFDEQFF | TGTGCCAGCAGCCCGACTTTCGATGAGCAGTTCTTC
- | - | TRBJ1-6 | TRBV20-1 | CSASGVSPLHF | TGCAGTGCTAGCGGGGTGTCACCCCTCCACTTT
few | - | TRBJ1-5 | TRBV18 | CASQVSRNQPQHF | TGTGCCAGCCAAGTAAGCCGAAATCAGCCCCAGCATTTT
- | - | TRBJ2-7 | TRBV5-1 | CASSPGGTGAYEQYF | TGCGCCAGCAGCCCGGGAGGGACAGGTGCCTACGAGCAGTACTTC
few | - | TRBJ2-2 | TRBV7-8 | CASSSGDSNTGELFF | TGTGCCAGCAGCTCAGGCGACTCGAACACCGGGGAGCTGTTTTTT
many | - | TRBJ2-1 | TRBV7-2 | CASSLAGLSYNEQFF | TGTGCCAGCAGCTTAGCTGGGCTCTCCTACAATGAGCAGTTCTTC
- | TRBD2 | TRBJ2-1 | TRBV28 | CASRGFGRAINEQFF | TGTGCCAGCAGGGGATTCGGGAGGGCCATCAATGAGCAGTTCTTC
few | - | TRBJ2-1 | TRBV5-1 | CASSLVASSSYNEQFF | TGCGCCAGCAGCTTGGTAGCGTCCAGCTCCTACAATGAGCAGTTCTTC
- | TRBD1 | TRBJ2-7 | TRBV9 | CASSRGWTGAYEQYF | TGTGCCAGCAGCCGTGGGTGGACAGGGGCCTACGAGCAGTACTTC
many | - | TRBJ2-3 | TRBV7-3 | CASSQGLAGTDTQYF | TGTGCCAGCAGCCAAGGATTAGCGGGCACAGATACGCAGTATTTT
- | TRBD1 | TRBJ1-3 | TRBV4-2 | CASSQEDRSSGNTIYF | TGTGCCAGCAGCCAAGAGGACAGGAGCTCTGGAAACACCATATATTTT
- | TRBD1 | TRBJ2-5 | TRBV4-2 | CASSQDGGQGARETQYF | TGTGCCAGCAGCCAAGATGGGGGCCAGGGGGCCAGAGAGACCCAGTACTTC
few | TRBD2 | TRBJ2-3 | TRBV20-1 | CSARGLLYDPDTQYF | TGCAGTGCTAGGGGACTACTCTACGATCCAGATACGCAGTATTTT
- | - | TRBJ2-1 | TRBV19 | CASSMLGSYNEQFF | TGTGCCAGTAGTATGTTGGGTTCCTACAATGAGCAGTTCTTC
many | - | TRBJ2-1 | TRBV20-1 | CSARGGEFKQFF | TGCAGTGCTAGAGGAGGAGAATTCAAGCAGTTCTTC
- | - | TRBJ1-1 | TRBV7-8 | CASSLVLGANTEAFF | TGTGCCAGCAGCTTAGTATTGGGGGCGAACACTGAAGCTTTCTTT
- | TRBD2 | TRBJ2-5 | TRBV7-2 | CASSKGLAGAETQYF | TGTGCCAGCAGCAAGGGACTAGCGGGAGCAGAGACCCAGTACTTC
- | TRBD1 | TRBJ2-3 | TRBV7-2 | CASSLRFRGPRGTDTQYF | TGTGCCAGCAGCTTGCGCTTCAGGGGGCCTCGAGGCACAGATACGCAGTATTTT
- | - | TRBJ2-7 | TRBV28 | CASSLVGGPRSYEQYF | TGTGCCAGCAGTTTAGTGGGTGGGCCGCGCTCCTACGAGCAGTACTTC
- | TRBD2 | TRBJ2-1 | TRBV25-1 | CASTPSQGGAPSYNEQFF | TGTGCCAGCACTCCGTCCCAGGGAGGGGCCCCCTCCTACAATGAGCAGTTCTTC
few | - | TRBJ2-1 | TRBV11-3 | CASSLGPINEQFF | TGTGCCAGCAGCTTAGGCCCGATCAATGAGCAGTTCTTC
- | - | TRBJ2-7 | TRBV27 | CASSFGGGAGQYF | TGTGCCAGCAGTTTTGGAGGGGGCGCGGGGCAGTACTTC